The 2 T cell receptor beta chains below were found in one sample sequenced in a study of T cell responses to AZD1222 COVID-19 vaccine. Assay: immunoSEQ multiplex PCR; the TCRdb copy retains only in-frame clones and omits some. The sample lists 80,000 to 95,000 clones, 70% to 80% occurring once. This specimen was peripheral blood, taken on day 0 of AZD1222 vaccination. The receptors here all came from an adult in good health.

The J gene is TRBJ1-2, the V gene TRBV18, with 9 bases lining up with TRBD1. This CDR3 contains 15 residues. Losses at the gene ends were 4 bases for V and 3 bases for J; bases not matched to a gene: 6. CDR1 is KGHSH, CDR2 LQKENI, per germline. The CDR3: CASSLGQGQYYGYTF. The CDR3 DNA reads as TGTGCCAGCTCACTGGGACAGGGACAATACTATGGCTACACCTTC.

This chain uses TRBV4-3 with TRBJ1-2, with D possibly TRBD1 on 5 matching bases. V lost 4 bases to trimming and J lost 2 bases, with 11 bases between them. Per germline, CDR1 LGHNA and CDR2 YSLEER. The CDR3 has 14 residues. CDR3: CASSPRAGNYGYTF. The CDR3 nucleotides read TGCGCCAGCAGCCCCCGGGCAGGGAACTATGGCTACACCTTC.